These 16 T cell receptor beta chains came from one sample sequenced in a study of beta chain features in type 1 diabetes. Study-level results: There was a moderate but significant shortening of TCRB CDR3s in all four CD4+ subsets of Type 1 diabetes patients.

Expressed TCRB transcripts were sequenced because the isolated RNA had all been reverse transcribed beforehand. Clones were read by immunoSEQ multiplex PCR, and TCRdb kept only the in-frame ones, dropping some. The sample carries 300,000 or so clones, about a tenth recorded once. Antigens of these TCRs are unknown. Sequenced: central memory CD4+ T cells from blood. The receptors were sampled from a man aged 30 to 39 with type 1 diabetes.

The J gene is TRBJ2-2, the V gene TRBV7-7; no reliable D call. Looked up from germline, CDR1 is SSHAT and CDR2 is FNYEAQ (reference sequence). The CDR3 runs 14 residues. Trimming stripped 1 base from V and 6 bases from J, with 9 bases between. This CDR3 is CASSLGQVAGELFF. The CDR3, as DNA: TGTGCCAGCAGCTTAGGTCAGGTGGCCGGGGAGCTGTTTTTT. The complete variable domain, with remaining parts taken from reference TRBV7-7 and TRBJ2-2, reads GAGVSQSPRYKVTKRGQDVTLRCDPISSHATLYWYQQALGQGPEFLTYFNYEAQPDKSGLPSDRFSAERPEGSISTLTIQRTEQRDSAMYRCASSLGQVAGELFFGEGSRLTVL.

The chain links TRBV4-2 to TRBJ2-3; the D call may be TRBD1 or TRBD2 (6 bases each). Germline V gene lookup returns CDR1 LGHNA and CDR2 YNFKEQ. Trimming left V 0 bases short and J 2 bases short, with 21 bases between. The CDR3 spans 19 residues. The CDR3 DNA reads as TGTGCCAGCAGCCAAGATTGGGGGGCCTATTCACGGGTCACAGATACGCAGTATTTT. Residues: CASSQDWGAYSRVTDTQYF.

The table lists this clone with a few counts. The chain links TRBV5-1 to TRBJ2-5, with 9 bases identical to TRBD2. The CDR3 is 16 residues long. Germline trimming cut 5 bases from V and 3 bases from J; bases unmatched to any gene: 11. Germline loops: CDR1 SGHRS, CDR2 YFSETQ. The CDR3 region is CASSPGASGAEETQYF. For the CDR3, the DNA is TGCGCCAGCAGTCCGGGGGCTAGCGGGGCCGAAGAGACCCAGTACTTC.

This clone was detected a few times. The chain carries TRBV5-1 and TRBJ1-6, with D perhaps TRBD1 (5 bases). V was clipped by 4 bases and J by 6 bases, with 14 bases between them. The CDR3 length is 15 residues. The germline gives CDR1 SGHRS, CDR2 YFSETQ. In DNA form, the CDR3 reads TGCGCCAGCAGCAAGGAAGGGACTCCTAATTCACCCCTCCACTTT. Residues: CASSKEGTPNSPLHF.

This clone occurred a few times. The gene calls are TRBV19 and TRBJ2-1; D gene ambiguous. The CDR3 consists of 13 residues. V dropped 5 bases and J dropped 11 bases, with 16 bases sitting between them. CDR1 and CDR2 from the germline V gene are LNHDA and SQIVND (reference sequence). This CDR3 is CASSPLIDRKQFF. CDR3 coding DNA: TGTGCCAGTAGTCCGCTTATTGACCGAAAGCAGTTCTTC.

This clone was recorded a few times. V gene TRBV18 combines with J gene TRBJ2-5, with D unresolved. Germline loops: CDR1 KGHSH, CDR2 LQKENI. V was shortened by 2 bases and J by 4 bases, with 17 bases between the two germline ends. The CDR3 length is 16 residues. The CDR3, as DNA: TGTGCCAGCTCACCAGCTTTACACTCCCAGCGAGAGACCCAGTACTTC. This sequence encodes CASSPALHSQRETQYF.

Many counts were recorded for this clone. The chain is built from TRBV23-1 and TRBJ1-1; D ambiguous. TRBV23-1 is an open reading frame, and its role is uncertain. The CDR3 contains 13 residues. Trimming shortened V by 0 bases and J by 6 bases, and 8 bases separated the two germline ends. CDR3 coding DNA: TGCGCCAGCAGTCAATCGAGTCATCCTGAAGCTTTCTTT. Amino acid sequence: CASSQSSHPEAFF.

This clone was detected a few times. This chain uses TRBV5-8 with TRBJ1-4, with D hard to call. Germline values: CDR1 SGHTS, CDR2 YDEGEE. Trimming stripped 3 bases from V and 2 bases from J, with 11 bases between. This CDR3 is built from 15 residues. CDR3 sequence: CASSSDRLTNEKLFF. The CDR3 DNA is TGTGCCAGCAGCTCCGATCGACTTACTAATGAAAAACTGTTTTTT.

This clone has a handful of counts. V and J are TRBV5-4 and TRBJ2-5, with D perhaps matching TRBD2 (7 bases). The CDR3 has 16 residues. V dropped 0 bases and J dropped 5 bases, with 17 bases sitting between them. Germline CDR1 and CDR2: SGHNT and YYREEE (reference sequence). Here the CDR3 reads CASSLGGGGLRETQYF. DNA of the CDR3: TGTGCCAGCAGCTTGGGGGGCGGGGGCCTCCGGGAGACCCAGTACTTC.

This chain uses TRBV2 with TRBJ2-3; 8 positions match TRBD1. Germline CDR1 reads SNHLY; CDR2 reads FYNNEI. J was trimmed by 3 bases and V by 4 bases; bases with no gene match: 6. CDR3 size: 15 residues. CDR3 sequence reads: CASSGWTGKTDTQYF. CDR3 DNA sequence: TGTGCCAGCAGTGGCTGGACAGGGAAGACAGATACGCAGTATTTT.

V is TRBV4-3 and J is TRBJ2-3; D gene unclear. V lost 1 base, J lost 3 bases, and 8 bases lay in between. There are 14 residues in the CDR3. Per the germline V gene, CDR1 is LGHNA and CDR2 is YSLEER. CDR3 in DNA: TGCGCCAGCAGCCAAGGGAGCAGGACAGATACGCAGTATTTT. Encoded protein: CASSQGSRTDTQYF.

The chain is built from TRBV5-1 and TRBJ2-1, with TRBD2 matching 8 bases. Germline V gene lookup returns CDR1 SGHRS and CDR2 YFSETQ. This CDR3 comprises 15 residues. V lost 3 bases to trimming and J lost 7 bases; unmatched junction nucleotides: 9. The CDR3 sequence is CASSWRGDLKNEQFF. The CDR3 nucleotides read TGCGCCAGCAGCTGGCGGGGGGATCTTAAGAATGAGCAGTTCTTC.

This chain joins TRBV9 and TRBJ2-1; D may be TRBD2 (5 bases). The CDR3 spans 16 residues. Germline CDR1 reads SGDLS; CDR2 reads YYNGEE. V lost 0 bases and J lost 6, with 16 bases in between. The CDR3 protein is CASSVEDHGVFNEQFF. CDR3 DNA: TGTGCCAGCAGCGTAGAGGATCACGGGGTTTTCAATGAGCAGTTCTTC.

V usage is TRBV6-5 and J usage is TRBJ1-5; D call uncertain. From germline, CDR1 is MNHEY and CDR2 SVGAGI. The ends were cut back, 6 bases at V and 6 bases at J, with 18 bases in the middle. This CDR3 contains 15 residues. CDR3: CASRRLAGVGQPQHF. For the CDR3, the DNA is TGTGCCAGCAGGAGGTTGGCGGGTGTGGGTCAGCCCCAGCATTTT.

This sequence joins TRBV4-3 and TRBJ2-1; D is possibly TRBD2 (6 bases). Germline V gene lookup returns CDR1 LGHNA and CDR2 YSLEER. The CDR3 is 17 residues long. Trimming took off 0 bases at V and 4 bases at J, with 16 bases between the two ends. The CDR3 loop is CASSQEGLAVLYNEQFF. The CDR3 DNA sequence: TGCGCCAGCAGCCAAGAAGGTTTAGCGGTCCTGTACAATGAGCAGTTCTTC.

This clone was recorded a few times. This rearrangement joins TRBV5-6 to TRBJ2-1; D remains ambiguous. There are 14 residues in the CDR3. Trimming removed 2 bases at V and 4 bases at J, with 10 bases between. Looked up from germline, CDR1 is SGHDT and CDR2 is YYEEEE. The CDR3 reads CASSFMVIYNEQFF. CDR3 nucleotides: TGTGCCAGCAGCTTCATGGTTATTTACAATGAGCAGTTCTTC.